This T cell receptor beta chain was captured in a study of OX40 agonist ivuxolimab in advanced cancers. CDR1 is SGHTA and CDR2 is FQGNSA in the germline V gene. This CDR3 has 13 residues. Trimming took off 2 bases at V and 7 bases at J, with 9 bases between the two ends. Using immunoSEQ multiplex PCR, the repertoire was profiled, and TCRdb retains in-frame clones only, with some absent. The profile shows under 50,000 clones, almost 90% of them singletons. The receptor's source is an adult with an advanced solid tumor such as melanoma, head and neck, liver or kidney cancer. The chain uses TRBV7-2 and TRBJ2-1; D not resolved. The sequencing used CD4+ or CD8+ T cells sorted from blood, collected in a trial of the OX40 agonist ivuxolimab. CDR3 protein: CASSLNFRNEQFF. The CDR3 DNA is TGTGCCAGCAGCTTAAATTTTCGGAATGAGCAGTTCTTC.